This record looks at one T cell receptor (beta chain) sequence and its context. The assay was immunoSEQ multiplex PCR, and TCRdb's table has in-frame clones only and misses some. The data show approximately 250,000 clones, around 84% seen once. Germline CDR1 is MDHEN and CDR2 is SYDVKM. This CDR3 is 16 amino acids long. Between the trimmed V and J ends, which lost 1 base and 4 bases, there was a span of 17 bases. This entry comes from a study of blood T cell repertoires in COVID-19. Background on the study: Samples came from the United States, Italy and Spain, spanning acute and convalescent COVID-19.

Sequenced: peripheral blood. The chain uses TRBV28 and TRBJ2-7; possible D gene TRBD2, 6 bases. This sequence was found in an older woman with COVID-19, enrolled during active disease. As DNA, the CDR3 is TGTGCCAGCAGTTTATTCCTGGAGGTAGGAGGGTACGAGCAGTACTTC. The encoded protein is CASSLFLEVGGYEQYF.